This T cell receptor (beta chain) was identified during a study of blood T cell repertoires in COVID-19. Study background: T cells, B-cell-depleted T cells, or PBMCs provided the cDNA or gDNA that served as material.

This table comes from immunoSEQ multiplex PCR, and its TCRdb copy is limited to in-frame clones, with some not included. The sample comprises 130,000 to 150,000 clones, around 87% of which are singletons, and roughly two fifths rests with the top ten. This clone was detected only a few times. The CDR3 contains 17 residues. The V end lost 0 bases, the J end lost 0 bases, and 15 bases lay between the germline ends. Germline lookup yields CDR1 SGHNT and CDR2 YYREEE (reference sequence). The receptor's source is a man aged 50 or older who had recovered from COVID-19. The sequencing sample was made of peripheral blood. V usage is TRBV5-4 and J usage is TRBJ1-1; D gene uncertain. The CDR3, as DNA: TGTGCCAGCAGCTTGGGGACGCCGCTAGCGTTGAACACTGAAGCTTTCTTT. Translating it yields CASSLGTPLALNTEAFF. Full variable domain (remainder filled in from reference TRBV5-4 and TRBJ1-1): ETGVTQSPTHLIKTRGQQVTLRCSSQSGHNTVSWYQQALGQGPQFIFQYYREEENGRGNFPPRFSGLQFPNYSSELNVNALELDDSALYLCASSLGTPLALNTEAFFGQGTRLTVV.